Each of the 14 T cell receptor beta chains below was sequenced from the same sample in a study of shared clonotypes between healthy human individuals. Sequencing was performed with immunoSEQ multiplex PCR; in TCRdb, only in-frame clones are kept and a portion is missing. This sample yields around 610,000 clones, of which 95% to 96% are seen a single time; approximately 0.1% belongs to the top ten. Naive CD8 cells were CD45RO-negative, positively selected for CCR7, excluding terminally differentiated effector memory CD45RA+ cells. Sequencing was performed on naive CD8+ T cells sorted from blood. The source of these receptors is a woman aged 25 to 39 in good health.

The rearrangement links TRBV13 to TRBJ2-5; 7 bases are a match to TRBD1. The CDR3 covers 14 residues. CDR1 and CDR2 from the germline V gene are PRHDT and FYEKMQ (reference sequence). Trimming at V came to 5 bases and at J to 0 bases, leaving 3 bases not matched to a gene. The CDR3 sequence: CASSQGQYQETQYF. The DNA of the CDR3 is TGTGCCAGCAGCCAGGGACAGTACCAAGAGACCCAGTACTTC. The full variable domain, with the rest looked up from reference TRBV13 and TRBJ2-5, is AAGVIQSPRHLIKEKRETATLKCYPIPRHDTVYWYQQGPGQDPQFLISFYEKMQSDKGSIPDRFSAQQFSDYHSELNMSSLELGDSALYFCASSQGQYQETQYFGPGTRLLVL.

This chain uses TRBV5-6 with TRBJ2-1; 7 nucleotides match TRBD2. The CDR3 contains 16 residues. V dropped 4 bases and J dropped 6; count of bases not matched to a gene: 13. Germline loops: CDR1 SGHDT, CDR2 YYEEEE. CDR3 region: CASSPIRGEVSNEQFF. For the CDR3, the DNA is TGTGCCAGCAGCCCGATACGGGGGGAGGTTAGCAATGAGCAGTTCTTC.

The rearrangement joins TRBV5-4 to TRBJ2-4; D remains unclear. Germline V gene sequence: CDR1 SGHNT, CDR2 YYREEE (reference sequence). The CDR3 consists of 11 residues. V dropped 2 bases and J dropped 4 bases, with 1 base sitting between them. CDR3 sequence reads: CASSFKNIQYF. The DNA for the CDR3 is TGTGCCAGCAGCTTTAAAAACATTCAGTACTTC.

As concerns this clone: This sample also contains other DNA sequences that code for the same CDR3. The rearrangement joins TRBV28 to TRBJ2-2; the D is unclear. V dropped 2 bases and J dropped 1 base, with 5 bases sitting between them. CDR1 is MDHEN and CDR2 is SYDVKM in the germline V gene. The CDR3 contains 14 residues. The CDR3 DNA reads as TGTGCCAGCAGTTTAACTGGGAACACCGGGGAGCTGTTTTTT. Its protein product is CASSLTGNTGELFF.

The CDR3 DNA reads TGTGCCACCAGCAGAGATTGGGTAGATACGCAGTATTTT. As protein: CATSRDWVDTQYF. The V and J genes are TRBV15 and TRBJ2-3; D unresolved. CDR3 size: 13 residues. Germline assignment: CDR1 LNHNV and CDR2 YYDKDF (reference sequence). Trimming left V 0 bases short and J 5 bases short, with 6 bases between.

V is TRBV2 and J is TRBJ2-1, with D possibly matching TRBD2 (6 bases). Germline assignment: CDR1 SNHLY and CDR2 FYNNEI. This CDR3 is built from 11 residues. V was clipped by 9 bases and J by 9 bases, with 12 bases between them. CDR3 DNA sequence: TGTGCCAGGGGACTGGCTGGTGAGCAGTTCTTC. Its translation is CARGLAGEQFF.

This chain links TRBV7-8 with TRBJ1-1; 9 nucleotides match TRBD1. Looked up from germline, CDR1 is SGHVS and CDR2 is FQNEAQ. This CDR3 has 15 amino acids. After removal of 5 bases from V and 2 bases from J, the junction contained 6 bases not matched to a gene. CDR3 coding DNA: TGTGCCAGCAGCGCCGGACAGGGGCTAAACACTGAAGCTTTCTTT. Translating it yields CASSAGQGLNTEAFF.

V usage is TRBV27 and J usage is TRBJ2-1; TRBD2 agrees at 13 bases. The CDR3 length is 16 residues. CDR1 and CDR2 from the germline V gene are MNHEY and SMNVEV (reference sequence). The J segment lost 4 bases and the V segment lost 5 bases, leaving 5 bases of the junction unmatched. CDR3 in amino acids: CASSPQGLAGYNEQFF. The CDR3 DNA sequence: TGTGCCAGCAGTCCTCAGGGACTAGCGGGGTACAATGAGCAGTTCTTC.

CDR3 region: CASSPRGNQETQYF. For the CDR3, the DNA is TGTGCCAGCAGCCCTAGGGGGAACCAAGAGACCCAGTACTTC. This chain joins TRBV27 and TRBJ2-5; possible D gene TRBD1, 6 bases. This CDR3 is built from 14 residues. The V gene's germline CDR1 is MNHEY and CDR2 SMNVEV (reference sequence). The V end lost 6 bases, the J end lost 0 bases, and 11 bases lay between the germline ends.

V and J are TRBV7-2 and TRBJ2-1; 9 nucleotides line up with TRBD2. The V and J ends lost 5 bases and 7 bases, in that order; junction bases with no gene match: 9. The CDR3 is made up of 15 amino acids. Germline V gives CDR1 SGHTA, CDR2 FQGNSA. In nucleotides, the CDR3 is TGTGCCAGCAGCGAAGGGACTAGCAGAATGAATGAGCAGTTCTTC. Protein product: CASSEGTSRMNEQFF.

The rearrangement links TRBV6-1 to TRBJ2-1; 10 positions agree with TRBD1. The CDR3 is 16 amino acids. Germline CDR1 and CDR2: MNHNS and SASEGT. Trimming cost V 2 bases and J 7 bases; bases outside gene matches: 8. The CDR3 loop is CASSERGEDRGNEQFF. The CDR3 DNA follows: TGTGCCAGCAGTGAAAGAGGAGAGGACAGGGGGAATGAGCAGTTCTTC.

The chain uses TRBV15 and TRBJ2-7; TRBD2 matches at 15 bases. Germline CDR1 and CDR2: LNHNV and YYDKDF (reference sequence). V was clipped by 0 bases and J by 3 bases; unmatched bases: 12. The CDR3 is made up of 20 amino acids. CDR3 protein: CATSRDTRGLAGGKDYEQYF. CDR3 bases: TGTGCCACCAGCAGAGACACGAGGGGACTAGCGGGAGGAAAGGACTACGAGCAGTACTTC. Based on the CDR3 plus reference TRBV15 and TRBJ2-7, the full variable domain is DAMVIQNPRYQVTQFGKPVTLSCSQTLNHNVMYWYQQKSSQAPKLLFHYYDKDFNNEADTPDNFQSRRPNTSFCFLDIRSPGLGDTAMYLCATSRDTRGLAGGKDYEQYFGPGTRLTVT.

The chain has TRBV25-1 and TRBJ2-2, with TRBD2 as a possible D gene (6 bases). The V gene's germline CDR1 is MGHDK and CDR2 SYGVNS. The length of the CDR3 is 16 residues. Trimming removed 0 bases from V and 5 bases from J, with 13 bases in between. The CDR3 region has the DNA TGTGCCAGCAGTGAATATCGGAGGGTGGGGACCGGGGAGCTGTTTTTT. Amino acid sequence: CASSEYRRVGTGELFF.

DNA of the CDR3: TGTGCCAGCAGTCGGGTGGATGCGGAAAAACTGTTTTTT. Its protein product is CASSRVDAEKLFF. The chain links TRBV28 to TRBJ1-4; D not resolved. V lost 5 bases and J lost 8, with 12 bases in between. The germline gives CDR1 MDHEN, CDR2 SYDVKM. CDR3 size: 13 residues.